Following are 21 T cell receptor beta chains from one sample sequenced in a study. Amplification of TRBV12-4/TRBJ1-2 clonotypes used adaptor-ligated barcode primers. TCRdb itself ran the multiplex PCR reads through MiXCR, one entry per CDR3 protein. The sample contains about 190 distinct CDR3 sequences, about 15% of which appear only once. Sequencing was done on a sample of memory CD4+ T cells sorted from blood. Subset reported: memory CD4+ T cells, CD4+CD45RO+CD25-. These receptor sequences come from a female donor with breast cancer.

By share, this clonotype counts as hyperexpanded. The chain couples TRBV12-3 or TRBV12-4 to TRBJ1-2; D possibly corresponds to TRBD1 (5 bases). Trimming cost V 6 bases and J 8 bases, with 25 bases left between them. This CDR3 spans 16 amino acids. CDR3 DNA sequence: TGTGCCAGCAGCCAATCCAGGACCGGGGACGAGGGAGGCTACACCTTC. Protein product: CASSQSRTGDEGGYTF.

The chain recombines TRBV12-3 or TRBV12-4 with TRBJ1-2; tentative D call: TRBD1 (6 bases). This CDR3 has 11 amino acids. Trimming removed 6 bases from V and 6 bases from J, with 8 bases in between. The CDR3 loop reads CASSYRDGYTF. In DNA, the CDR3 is TGTGCCAGCAGCTACAGGGATGGCTACACCTTC.

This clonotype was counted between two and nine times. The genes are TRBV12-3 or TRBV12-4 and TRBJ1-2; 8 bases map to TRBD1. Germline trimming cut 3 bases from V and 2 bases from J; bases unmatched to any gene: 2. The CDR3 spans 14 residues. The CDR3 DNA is TGTGCCAGCAGTTTGACAGGGGCGAACTATGGCTACACCTTC. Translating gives CASSLTGANYGYTF.

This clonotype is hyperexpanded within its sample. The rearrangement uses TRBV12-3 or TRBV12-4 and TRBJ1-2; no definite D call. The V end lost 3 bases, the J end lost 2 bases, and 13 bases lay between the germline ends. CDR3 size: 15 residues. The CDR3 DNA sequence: TGTGCCAGCAGTTTCTCCGGGTTGATGAACTATGGCTACACCTTC. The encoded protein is CASSFSGLMNYGYTF.

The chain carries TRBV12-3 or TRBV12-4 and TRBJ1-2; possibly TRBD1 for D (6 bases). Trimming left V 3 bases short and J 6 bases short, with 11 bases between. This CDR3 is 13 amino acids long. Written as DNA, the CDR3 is TGTGCCAGCAGTTTCTTCAGGGGCAATGGCTACACCTTC. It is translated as CASSFFRGNGYTF.

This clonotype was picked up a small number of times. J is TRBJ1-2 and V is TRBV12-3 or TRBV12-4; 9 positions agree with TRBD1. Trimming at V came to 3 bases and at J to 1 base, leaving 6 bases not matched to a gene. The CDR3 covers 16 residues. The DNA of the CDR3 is TGTGCCAGCAGTTTGATGGGACAGGGCCTTAACTATGGCTACACCTTC. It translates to CASSLMGQGLNYGYTF.

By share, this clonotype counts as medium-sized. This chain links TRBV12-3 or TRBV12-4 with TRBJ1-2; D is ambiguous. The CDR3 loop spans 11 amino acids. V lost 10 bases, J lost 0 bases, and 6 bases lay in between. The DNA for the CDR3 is TGTGCCATTTCGTCTAACTATGGCTACACCTTC. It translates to CAISSNYGYTF.

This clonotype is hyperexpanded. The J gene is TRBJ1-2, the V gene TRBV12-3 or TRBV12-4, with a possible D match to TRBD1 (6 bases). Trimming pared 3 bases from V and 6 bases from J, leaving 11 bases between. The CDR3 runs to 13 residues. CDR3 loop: CASSLVSGDGYTF. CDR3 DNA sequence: TGTGCCAGCAGTTTGGTATCAGGGGATGGCTACACCTTC.

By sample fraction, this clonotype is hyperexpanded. The CDR3 region has the DNA TGTGCTAGTGGTTTGGTACTGTACGGCTCTACCTATGGCTACACCTTC. Encoded protein: CASGLVLYGSTYGYTF. The V gene is TRBV12-5, the J gene TRBJ1-2; D ambiguous. CDR1 LGHNT and CDR2 FRNRAP come from the germline V gene. V lost 0 bases and J 4 bases, leaving 15 bases between the germline ends. The CDR3 runs to 16 residues.

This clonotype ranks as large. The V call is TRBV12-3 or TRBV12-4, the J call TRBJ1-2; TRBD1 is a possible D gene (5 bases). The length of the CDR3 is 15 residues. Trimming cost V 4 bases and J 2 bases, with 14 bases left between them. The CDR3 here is CASSSKGRANYGYTF. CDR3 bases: TGTGCCAGCAGTTCGAAGGGCAGGGCGAACTATGGCTACACCTTC.

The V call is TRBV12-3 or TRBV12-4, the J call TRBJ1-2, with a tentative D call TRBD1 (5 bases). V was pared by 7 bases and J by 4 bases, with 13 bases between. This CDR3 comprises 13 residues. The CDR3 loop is CASTSKGVYGYTF. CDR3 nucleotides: TGTGCCAGCACTTCTAAAGGGGTCTATGGCTACACCTTC.

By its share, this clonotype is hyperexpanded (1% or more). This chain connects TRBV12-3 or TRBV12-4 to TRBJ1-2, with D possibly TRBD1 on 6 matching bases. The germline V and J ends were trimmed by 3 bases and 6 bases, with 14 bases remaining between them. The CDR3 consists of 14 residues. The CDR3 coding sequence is TGTGCCAGCAGTTTCAACAGGGCATTAGATGGCTACACCTTC. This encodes CASSFNRALDGYTF.

In DNA form, the CDR3 reads TGTGCCAGCAGGTCGACAGGGCTCGGCTACACCTTC. Encoded protein: CASRSTGLGYTF. The chain combines TRBV12-3 or TRBV12-4 with TRBJ1-2; the match to TRBD1 covers 7 bases. V trimming: 6 bases; J trimming: 8 bases; junction bases outside the gene matches: 6. There are 12 residues in the CDR3.

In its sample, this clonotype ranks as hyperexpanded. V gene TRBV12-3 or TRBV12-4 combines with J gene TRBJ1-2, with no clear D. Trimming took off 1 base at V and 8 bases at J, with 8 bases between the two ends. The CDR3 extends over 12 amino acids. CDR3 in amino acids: CASSLEGLGYTF. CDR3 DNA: TGTGCCAGCAGTTTAGAAGGACTGGGCTACACCTTC.

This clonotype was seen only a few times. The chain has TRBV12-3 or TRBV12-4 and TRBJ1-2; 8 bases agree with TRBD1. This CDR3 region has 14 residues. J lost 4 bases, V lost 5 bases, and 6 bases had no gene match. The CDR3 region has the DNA TGTGCCAGCAGTCTCGGACAGGGCCGCTATGGCTACACCTTC. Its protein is CASSLGQGRYGYTF.

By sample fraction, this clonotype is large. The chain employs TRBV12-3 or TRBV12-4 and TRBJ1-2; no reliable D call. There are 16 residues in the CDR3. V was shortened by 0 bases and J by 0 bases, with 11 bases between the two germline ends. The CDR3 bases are TGTGCCAGCAGTTTAGCGGCTCAATTTTCTAACTATGGCTACACCTTC. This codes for CASSLAAQFSNYGYTF.

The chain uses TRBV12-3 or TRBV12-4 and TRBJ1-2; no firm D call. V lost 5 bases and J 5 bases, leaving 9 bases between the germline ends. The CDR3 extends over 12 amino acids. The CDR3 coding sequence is TGTGCCAGCAGTCAAGACCGATATGGCTACACCTTC. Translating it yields CASSQDRYGYTF.

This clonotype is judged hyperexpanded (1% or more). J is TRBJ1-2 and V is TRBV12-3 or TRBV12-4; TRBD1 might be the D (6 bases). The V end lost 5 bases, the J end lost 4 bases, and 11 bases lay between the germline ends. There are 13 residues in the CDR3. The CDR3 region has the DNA TGTGCCAGCAGTCTACAGGGCCGCTATGGCTACACCTTC. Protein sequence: CASSLQGRYGYTF.

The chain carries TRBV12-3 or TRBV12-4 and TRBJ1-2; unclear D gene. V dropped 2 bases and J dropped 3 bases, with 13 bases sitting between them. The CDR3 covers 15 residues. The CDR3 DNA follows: TGTGCCAGCAGTTTATTAGGAGGCGCTGACTATGGCTACACCTTC. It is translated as CASSLLGGADYGYTF.

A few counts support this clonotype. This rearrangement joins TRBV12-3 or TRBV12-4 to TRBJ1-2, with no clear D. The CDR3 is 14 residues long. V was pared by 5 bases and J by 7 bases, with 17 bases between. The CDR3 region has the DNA TGTGCCAGCAGTACCCTACAGAGGGCGAGTGGCTACACCTTC. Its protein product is CASSTLQRASGYTF.

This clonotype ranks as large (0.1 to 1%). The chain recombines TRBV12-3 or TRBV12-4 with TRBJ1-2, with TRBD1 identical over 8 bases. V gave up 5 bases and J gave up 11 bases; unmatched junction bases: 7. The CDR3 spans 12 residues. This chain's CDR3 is CASSRDRGLYTF. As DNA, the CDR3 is TGTGCCAGCAGTCGCGACAGGGGCCTATACACCTTC.